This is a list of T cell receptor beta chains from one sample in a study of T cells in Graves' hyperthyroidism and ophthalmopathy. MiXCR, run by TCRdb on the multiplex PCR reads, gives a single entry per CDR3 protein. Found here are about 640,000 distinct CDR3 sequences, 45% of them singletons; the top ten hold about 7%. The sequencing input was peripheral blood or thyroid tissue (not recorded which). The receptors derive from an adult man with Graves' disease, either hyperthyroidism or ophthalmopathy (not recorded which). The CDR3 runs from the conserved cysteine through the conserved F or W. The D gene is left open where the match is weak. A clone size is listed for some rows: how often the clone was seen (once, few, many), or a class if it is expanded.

CDR3 protein: CAISEWGQVNTEAFF
CDR3 DNA: TGTGCCATCAGTGAGTGGGGACAGGTGAACACTGAAGCTTTCTTT
D gene: TRBD1
clone size: -
V gene: TRBV10-3
J gene: TRBJ1-1

CDR3 protein: CATSDSAGELSF
CDR3 DNA: TGTGCCACCAGTGATTCCGCCGGGGAGCTGTCTTTT
D gene: -
clone size: -
V gene: TRBV24-1
J gene: TRBJ2-2

CDR3 protein: CASSAPGRRSGNEKLFF
CDR3 DNA: TGTGCCAGCAGTGCACCGGGACGTCGCTCTGGAAATGAAAAACTGTTTTTT
D gene: -
clone size: -
V gene: TRBV7-9
J gene: TRBJ1-4

CDR3 protein: CAISSGQGIMNTEAFF
CDR3 DNA: TGTGCCATCAGTTCGGGACAGGGGATCATGAACACTGAAGCTTTCTTT
D gene: TRBD1
clone size: once
V gene: TRBV10-3
J gene: TRBJ1-1

CDR3 protein: CSSRDSNNSPLHF
CDR3 DNA: TGCAGCTCAAGGGACAGCAATAATTCACCCCTCCACTTT
D gene: TRBD1
clone size: -
V gene: TRBV29-1
J gene: TRBJ1-6

CDR3 protein: CASSFRDLSEQYF
CDR3 DNA: TGTGCCAGCAGTTTCCGGGACCTATCCGAGCAGTACTTC
D gene: -
clone size: -
V gene: TRBV7-9
J gene: TRBJ2-7

CDR3 protein: CASSSWTGAIYEQYF
CDR3 DNA: TGTGCCAGCAGCTCCTGGACAGGGGCGATCTACGAGCAGTACTTC
D gene: TRBD1
clone size: many
V gene: TRBV7-9
J gene: TRBJ2-7

CDR3 protein: CSVEAASAGELFF
CDR3 DNA: TGCAGCGTTGAAGCAGCGAGCGCCGGGGAGCTGTTTTTT
D gene: -
clone size: many
V gene: TRBV29-1
J gene: TRBJ2-2

CDR3 protein: CSVEGRGAGYGYTF
CDR3 DNA: TGCAGCGTTGAGGGCCGTGGGGCAGGCTATGGCTACACCTTC
D gene: -
clone size: many
V gene: TRBV29-1
J gene: TRBJ1-2

CDR3 protein: CASSLDRGGYTIYF
CDR3 DNA: TGTGCCAGCAGCTTGGACCGCGGCGGGTACACCATATATTTT
D gene: -
clone size: few
V gene: TRBV5-5
J gene: TRBJ1-3

CDR3 protein: CASRGRGNGELFF
CDR3 DNA: TGTGCCAGTAGAGGGCGAGGGAACGGGGAGCTGTTTTTT
D gene: -
clone size: -
V gene: TRBV19
J gene: TRBJ2-2

CDR3 protein: CASSARDRSRTGEQYF
CDR3 DNA: TGTGCCAGCAGTGCTAGAGATAGATCGAGGACAGGCGAGCAGTACTTC
D gene: TRBD1
clone size: -
V gene: TRBV6-4
J gene: TRBJ2-7

CDR3 protein: CASSEGLADEQYF
CDR3 DNA: TGTGCCAGCAGCGAAGGACTAGCGGACGAGCAGTACTTC
D gene: TRBD2
clone size: many
V gene: TRBV7-3
J gene: TRBJ2-7

CDR3 protein: CSASGQGHNSPLHF
CDR3 DNA: TGCAGTGCTAGTGGTCAGGGGCACAATTCACCCCTCCACTTT
D gene: -
clone size: many
V gene: TRBV20-1
J gene: TRBJ1-6

CDR3 protein: CASSQLTDTEAFF
CDR3 DNA: TGCGCCAGCAGCCAGCTGACAGACACTGAAGCTTTCTTT
D gene: -
clone size: few
V gene: TRBV5-4
J gene: TRBJ1-1

CDR3 protein: CSVQGWGGNYGYTF
CDR3 DNA: TGCAGCGTGCAAGGGTGGGGCGGTAACTATGGCTACACCTTC
D gene: -
clone size: many
V gene: TRBV29-1
J gene: TRBJ1-2

CDR3 protein: CASSQGAQGVDGYTF
CDR3 DNA: TGCGCCAGCAGCCAAGGTGCACAGGGGGTAGATGGCTACACCTTC
D gene: TRBD1
clone size: few
V gene: TRBV7-8
J gene: TRBJ1-2